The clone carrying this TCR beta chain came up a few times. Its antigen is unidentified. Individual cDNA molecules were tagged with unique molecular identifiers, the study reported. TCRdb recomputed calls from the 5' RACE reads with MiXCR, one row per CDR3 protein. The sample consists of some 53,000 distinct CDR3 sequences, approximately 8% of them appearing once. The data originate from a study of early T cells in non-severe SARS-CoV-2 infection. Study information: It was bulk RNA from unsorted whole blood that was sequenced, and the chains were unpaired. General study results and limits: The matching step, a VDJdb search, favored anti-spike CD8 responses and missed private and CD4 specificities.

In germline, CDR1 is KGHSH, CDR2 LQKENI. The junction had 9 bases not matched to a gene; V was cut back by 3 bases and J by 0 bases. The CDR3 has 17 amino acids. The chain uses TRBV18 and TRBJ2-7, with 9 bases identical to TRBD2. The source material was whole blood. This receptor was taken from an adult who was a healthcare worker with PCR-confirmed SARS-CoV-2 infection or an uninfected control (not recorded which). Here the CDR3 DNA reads TGTGCCAGCTCACCCATCCCTGGTAGCGGGAGCTCCTACGAGCAGTACTTC. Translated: CASSPIPGSGSSYEQYF.